The TCR beta chain described here comes from a study of T cells in Graves' hyperthyroidism and ophthalmopathy. There were TCR beta CDR3 regions amplified from RNA transcripts. When the TCR CDR3 underwent first-round RT-PCR, the HTBI primer set was used. Via MiXCR, TCRdb re-called the multiplex PCR reads, giving one row per CDR3 protein. The table includes 350,000 or so distinct CDR3 sequences, approximately 17% detected once. This CDR3 is 15 amino acids long. The V gene's germline CDR1 is MNHNS and CDR2 SASEGT. V was cut by 7 bases and J by 1 base, with 16 bases left in between. A few counts support this clonotype.

The clonotype was recovered from a woman aged 25 to 39 with Graves' hyperthyroidism that later progressed to Graves' ophthalmopathy. V gene TRBV6-1 combines with J gene TRBJ2-5; D is perhaps TRBD1 or TRBD2 (5 bases each). Sequenced: blood. The CDR3: CASTEGPSTQETQYF. The CDR3 DNA follows: TGTGCCAGCACCGAGGGACCCTCAACCCAAGAGACCCAGTACTTC.